This TCR beta chain was identified during a study of cytomegalovirus exposure and HLA in healthy donors. Study outcomes and limitations: An analysis was carried out at a later point. It showed that HLA-associated TCR beta chains were more clonally expanded than equally common non-associated chains. For most TCR beta V segments, an earlier analysis put the productive rate at about 87% or about 30% of the time. The study assumed roughly uniform donor sequencing depth for presence/absence analyses.

The study ran its PCR with 60 Vbeta and 13 Jbeta primers. Repertoires were generated with immunoSEQ multiplex PCR, while TCRdb's copy carries only in-frame clones and drops some. Reported are 110,000 to 150,000 clones; the ten largest clones contain around 2.2%. The ends lost 5 bases at V and 4 bases at J; junction bases unmatched: 16. Germline CDR1 and CDR2: ENHRY and SYGVKD. The length of the CDR3 is 17 residues. Regarding this clone: What it binds is not known.

This rearrangement joins TRBV10-3 to TRBJ1-1; 7 nucleotides agree with TRBD1. This TCR came from a young woman in good health and CMV-seronegative. Sequencing used PBMCs. This CDR3 reads CAISRISAGGGSTEAFF. CDR3 in DNA: TGTGCCATCAGTCGTATATCGGCAGGGGGAGGTAGCACTGAAGCTTTCTTT.